The 21 T cell receptor beta chains listed next were all sequenced from one sample in a study of graft-versus-host responses after intestinal transplantation (dated by TCRdb to the early 2020s). In the paper's terms, the time point label means: cells obtained before transplantation from donor or recipient. Libraries were built with the immunoSEQ multiplex PCR assay. TCRdb carries this immuneACCESS record with in-frame sequences only. Its versions omit some clonotypes, under half of them owing to an unresolved V gene in the studies checked, with the rest unexplained. The sample table lists 15,000 to 20,000 clones, about two fifths of them with a count of one. About 0.99% of the sample goes to the ten largest clones. The starting material was alloreactive CD4+ T cells from a mixed lymphocyte reaction culture, obtained before intestinal transplant. This specimen's cell subset or site label, interpreted: CFSE-low proliferating T cells sorted from approximately six-day pre-transplant mixed lymphocyte reaction (GvH or HvG direction). The receptors originated from a human patient who received an intestinal transplant.

The chain carries TRBV5-1 and TRBJ1-2; TRBD1 matches 9 bases. This CDR3 region has 16 residues. Germline CDR1 is SGHRS and CDR2 is YFSETQ. J gave up 5 bases and V 2 bases, and 10 bases lay outside the gene matches. CDR3 bases: TGCGCCAGCAGCTTAGACTCGGGACAGGGAAGGTATGGCTACACCTTC. It translates to CASSLDSGQGRYGYTF.

There are a few counts of this clone. The J gene is TRBJ1-2, the V gene TRBV7-3; no clear D. The CDR3 totals 13 residues. Germline V gives CDR1 SGHTA, CDR2 FQGTGA. V lost 5 bases and J lost 3, with 10 bases in between. The CDR3 here is CASSPQRDYGYTF. DNA of the CDR3: TGTGCCAGCAGCCCCCAAAGGGACTATGGCTACACCTTC.

The chain is built from TRBV11-2 and TRBJ2-2, with D tentatively TRBD2 (6 bases). V dropped 4 bases and J dropped 0 bases, with 12 bases sitting between them. Germline lookup yields CDR1 SGHAT and CDR2 FQNNGV. The CDR3 contains 16 residues. The CDR3 loop is CASSWVGGTNTGELFF. CDR3 DNA: TGTGCCAGCAGCTGGGTCGGGGGTACGAACACCGGGGAGCTGTTTTTT.

The chain links TRBV2 to TRBJ2-1, with D maybe TRBD2 (5 bases). Germline V gene lookup returns CDR1 SNHLY and CDR2 FYNNEI. CDR3 size: 13 residues. The V end lost 4 bases, the J end lost 6 bases, and 10 bases lay between the germline ends. Here the CDR3 reads CASSAPRGNEQFF. The CDR3 coding sequence is TGTGCCAGCAGTGCCCCACGGGGCAATGAGCAGTTCTTC.

The chain carries TRBV6-4 and TRBJ1-5, with D unclear. Trimming cost V 11 bases and J 1 base, with 6 bases left between them. CDR1 and CDR2 from the germline V gene are MRHNA and SNTAGT. The CDR3 covers 11 residues. CDR3 region: CACDSNQPQHF. Here the CDR3 DNA reads TGTGCCTGCGACAGCAATCAGCCCCAGCATTTT.

In this sample, this clone turned up a few times. This sequence joins TRBV5-8 and TRBJ2-1, with 14 bases identical to TRBD2. Germline assignment: CDR1 SGHTS and CDR2 YDEGEE. This CDR3 region has 16 residues. Trimming cost V 4 bases and J 8 bases; bases outside gene matches: 8. CDR3 sequence reads: CASSRGTSGGMDEQFF. In DNA, the CDR3 is TGTGCCAGCAGCCGGGGGACTAGCGGGGGAATGGATGAGCAGTTCTTC.

This clone was seen a handful of times. V and J are TRBV5-1 and TRBJ2-5, with D perhaps being TRBD1 or TRBD2 (5 bases each). Germline assignment: CDR1 SGHRS and CDR2 YFSETQ. The V and J ends lost 4 bases and 2 bases respectively, with 12 bases between them. The CDR3 length is 14 residues. The chain's CDR3 is CASSIGTVQETQYF. DNA of the CDR3: TGCGCCAGCAGCATAGGGACCGTACAAGAGACCCAGTACTTC.

CDR3 DNA: TGTGCCAGCAGCCTGGGTCTAAGGAGGGAAAAACTGTTTTTT. This sequence encodes CASSLGLRREKLFF. The V gene is TRBV5-8, the J gene TRBJ1-4; no clear D. V was trimmed by 4 bases and J by 8 bases, leaving 15 bases between them. The CDR3 has 14 residues. Looked up from germline, CDR1 is SGHTS and CDR2 is YDEGEE.

The V gene is TRBV29-1, the J gene TRBJ1-1; D is undetermined. The CDR3 is 13 residues long. Germline lookup yields CDR1 SQVTM and CDR2 ANQGSEA. V was trimmed by 7 bases and J by 1 base, leaving 13 bases between them. CDR3 in DNA: TGCAGCGGTGGCTGGGGAGGGAACACTGAAGCTTTCTTT. This encodes CSGGWGGNTEAFF. Looking up the rest from reference TRBV29-1 and TRBJ1-1 gives the full variable domain: SAVISQKPSRDICQRGTSLTIQCQVDSQVTMMFWYRQQPGQSLTLIATANQGSEATYESGFVIDKFPISRPNLTFSTLTVSNMSPEDSSIYLCSGGWGGNTEAFFGQGTRLTVV.

This clone was detected a few times. The chain employs TRBV6-6 and TRBJ1-2; D call uncertain. Germline V lookup: CDR1 MNHNY, CDR2 SVGAGI (reference sequence). Trimming took off 0 bases at V and 4 bases at J, with 12 bases between the two ends. This CDR3 is built from 15 residues. CDR3 nucleotides: TGTGCCAGCAGTTACTCCCACAGAACTCTCTATGGCTACACCTTC. It encodes CASSYSHRTLYGYTF.

V gene TRBV7-7 combines with J gene TRBJ2-7; 9 positions agree with TRBD2. This CDR3 comprises 18 residues. Germline CDR1 SSHAT, CDR2 FNYEAQ (reference sequence). After removal of 1 base from V and 3 bases from J, the junction contained 13 bases not matched to a gene. The CDR3 DNA is TGTGCCAGCAGCTTAGTCTGGTGGCGGGGGGGCCCCTACTACGAGCAGTACTTC. Its protein is CASSLVWWRGGPYYEQYF. The entire variable domain, with the rest obtained from reference TRBV7-7 and TRBJ2-7, is as follows: GAGVSQSPRYKVTKRGQDVTLRCDPISSHATLYWYQQALGQGPEFLTYFNYEAQPDKSGLPSDRFSAERPEGSISTLTIQRTEQRDSAMYRCASSLVWWRGGPYYEQYFGPGTRLTVT.

This chain joins TRBV6-1 and TRBJ1-6; D is possibly TRBD1 (6 bases). Germline V gene lookup returns CDR1 MNHNS and CDR2 SASEGT. CDR3 length: 17 residues. Trimming removed 4 bases at V and 0 bases at J, with 13 bases between. CDR3 sequence reads: CASSGYRVSSYNSPLHF. CDR3 DNA sequence: TGTGCCAGCAGTGGCTACAGGGTCAGCTCCTATAATTCACCCCTCCACTTT.

V is TRBV27 and J is TRBJ1-1, with D unresolved. The CDR3 covers 13 residues. Between the trimmed V and J ends, which lost 8 bases and 3 bases, there was a span of 13 bases. Germline lookup yields CDR1 MNHEY and CDR2 SMNVEV (reference sequence). CDR3 sequence: CASQTLRDTEAFF. In nucleotides, the CDR3 is TGTGCCAGCCAGACGCTGAGGGACACTGAAGCTTTCTTT.

The chain couples TRBV11-3 to TRBJ2-1, with TRBD1 as a possible D gene (6 bases). The CDR3 is made up of 15 amino acids. In germline, CDR1 is SGHNT, CDR2 YENEEA. Deletions cut 1 base from V and 3 bases from J, with 10 bases between. CDR3 nucleotides: TGTGCCAGCAGCTTAGGGTCCAGGGGCTACAATGAGCAGTTCTTC. It translates to CASSLGSRGYNEQFF. The full variable domain, in which reference TRBV11-3 and TRBJ2-1 provide the parts outside the CDR3, is EAGVVQSPRYKIIEKKQPVAFWCNPISGHNTLYWYLQNLGQGPELLIRYENEEAVDDSQLPKDRFSAERLKGVDSTLKIQPAELGDSAVYLCASSLGSRGYNEQFFGPGTRLTVL.

This sequence joins TRBV5-8 and TRBJ1-2; no definite D call. CDR1 and CDR2 from the germline V gene are SGHTS and YDEGEE. The CDR3 contains 14 residues. Trimming shortened V by 2 bases and J by 4 bases, and 12 bases separated the two germline ends. CDR3 DNA: TGTGCCAGCAGCTTTTCGGGGTCAGCCTATGGCTACACCTTC. Protein: CASSFSGSAYGYTF. The entire variable domain, with the rest obtained from reference TRBV5-8 and TRBJ1-2, is as follows: EAGVTQSPTHLIKTRGQQATLRCSPISGHTSVYWYQQALGLGLQFLLWYDEGEERNRGNFPPRFSGRQFPNYSSELNVNALELEDSALYLCASSFSGSAYGYTFGSGTRLTVV.

Here the CDR3 DNA reads TGTGCCAGCAGTATGCGAAGGAATCAGCCCCAGCATTTT. Translated, it gives CASSMRRNQPQHF. The J gene is TRBJ1-5, the V gene TRBV6-1; no clear D. The CDR3 extends over 13 amino acids. The V and J ends lost 5 bases and 4 bases respectively, with 9 bases between them. Germline CDR1 MNHNS, CDR2 SASEGT.

This chain connects TRBV19 to TRBJ2-2; the D gene is possibly TRBD1 (6 bases). The CDR3 sequence is 14 residues long. Germline-derived CDR1 and CDR2 are LNHDA and SQIVND (reference sequence). The V gene lost 5 bases and the J gene lost 3 bases, with 10 bases spanning the gap. The CDR3 coding sequence is TGTGCCAGTAGTCAGGGGTTAGACACCGGGGAGCTGTTTTTT. Translating gives CASSQGLDTGELFF.

The gene calls are TRBV27 and TRBJ2-1; 7 nucleotides align to TRBD2. CDR1 is MNHEY, CDR2 SMNVEV, per germline (reference sequence). The CDR3 is made up of 12 amino acids. The ends lost 4 bases at V and 14 bases at J; junction bases unmatched: 8. The CDR3 loop is CASSSPGLGEFF. The DNA of the CDR3 is TGTGCCAGCAGTTCTCCCGGACTAGGAGAGTTCTTC.

The CDR3: CASSQGSLTEAFF. The CDR3 nucleotides read TGTGCCAGCTCACAGGGGAGTCTTACTGAAGCTTTCTTT. The chain carries TRBV18 and TRBJ1-1; D is perhaps TRBD1 (5 bases). Trimming shortened V by 4 bases and J by 5 bases, and 11 bases separated the two germline ends. The V gene's germline CDR1 is KGHSH and CDR2 LQKENI. The CDR3 contains 13 residues.

The gene calls are TRBV15 and TRBJ2-7, with D uncertain. CDR1 is LNHNV and CDR2 is YYDKDF in the germline V gene (reference sequence). Trimming cost V 0 bases and J 6 bases, with 12 bases left between them. The CDR3 runs to 14 residues. CDR3 residues: CATSRDPQTPEQYF. CDR3 bases: TGTGCCACCAGCAGAGACCCCCAGACCCCCGAGCAGTACTTC.

CDR3 coding DNA: TGTGCCAGCAGGAAAGGACAGGGAAACATTCAGTACTTC. It yields the protein CASRKGQGNIQYF. The gene calls are TRBV2 and TRBJ2-4, with 8 nucleotides matching TRBD1. Trimming took 6 bases from V and 6 from J; bases not matched to a gene: 4. CDR1 SNHLY and CDR2 FYNNEI come from the germline V gene. CDR3 length equals 13 residues.